These 14 T cell receptor beta chains share one sample of origin, sequenced in a study of cytomegalovirus exposure and HLA in healthy donors. In the PCR, 60 Vbeta and 13 Jbeta primers were used. The data were produced by immunoSEQ multiplex PCR, yet TCRdb's version contains in-frame clones alone and is incomplete. The sample holds more than 95,000 clones; less than 80% are singletons and the top ten take around a tenth. The specimen sequenced was PBMCs. The receptors were gathered from a woman between 45 and 60 years old in good health and CMV-seropositive.

The chain recombines TRBV9 with TRBJ2-5; TRBD1 might be the D (6 bases). Germline V gives CDR1 SGDLS, CDR2 YYNGEE. Trimming pared 3 bases from V and 2 bases from J, leaving 14 bases between. The CDR3 contains 15 residues. DNA for the CDR3: TGTGCCAGCAGCGGACCCGGGACAAGGCAAGAGACCCAGTACTTC. Its protein is CASSGPGTRQETQYF.

The rearrangement links TRBV2 to TRBJ1-3; D is unresolved. CDR1 SNHLY and CDR2 FYNNEI come from the germline V gene. The CDR3 is made up of 16 amino acids. Trimming removed 5 bases at V and 0 bases at J, with 14 bases between. The CDR3 DNA is TGTGCCAGCAGTCCACCCCAGATCCACTCTGGAAACACCATATATTTT. The encoded protein is CASSPPQIHSGNTIYF. Full variable domain (rest looked up from reference TRBV2 and TRBJ1-3): EPEVTQTPSHQVTQMGQEVILRCVPISNHLYFYWYRQILGQKVEFLVSFYNNEISEKSEIFDDQFSVERPDGSNFTLKIRSTKLEDSAMYFCASSPPQIHSGNTIYFGEGSWLTVV.

The J gene is TRBJ2-5, the V gene TRBV5-4; 10 nucleotides align to TRBD1. J lost 5 bases, V lost 4 bases, and 8 bases had no gene match. This CDR3 spans 15 amino acids. Per germline, CDR1 SGHNT and CDR2 YYREEE (reference sequence). The CDR3 DNA is TGTGCCAGCAGCCCACCGGGACAGGGGTCGGAGACCCAGTACTTC. It translates to CASSPPGQGSETQYF. Full variable domain (remainder filled in from reference TRBV5-4 and TRBJ2-5): ETGVTQSPTHLIKTRGQQVTLRCSSQSGHNTVSWYQQALGQGPQFIFQYYREEENGRGNFPPRFSGLQFPNYSSELNVNALELDDSALYLCASSPPGQGSETQYFGPGTRLLVL.

This clone was observed once. The chain is built from TRBV4-2 and TRBJ2-5; 11 bases fit TRBD2. This CDR3 comprises 17 residues. With V trimmed by 0 bases and J by 1 base, 4 bases remained unmatched. Germline V gene data show CDR1 as LGHNA and CDR2 as YNFKEQ. The chain's CDR3 is CASSQDLTSGAQETQYF. CDR3 DNA: TGTGCCAGCAGCCAAGACCTGACTAGCGGGGCCCAAGAGACCCAGTACTTC.

The chain combines TRBV27 with TRBJ1-2, with 8 bases that match TRBD1. The CDR3 length is 14 residues. V lost 6 bases, J lost 5 bases, and 8 bases stayed unmatched. CDR1 and CDR2 (germline): MNHEY, SMNVEV (reference sequence). This CDR3 is CASSRTGTPYGYTF. CDR3 nucleotide sequence: TGTGCCAGCAGCCGGACAGGGACACCTTATGGCTACACCTTC.

The CDR3 nucleotides read TGTGCCAGCAGCTTTACAGGGCAAGACACTGAAGCTTTCTTT. This encodes CASSFTGQDTEAFF. The chain recombines TRBV9 with TRBJ1-1; a possible D gene is TRBD1 (6 bases). The germline CDR1 and CDR2 sequences are SGDLS and YYNGEE. The V end was cut by 4 bases, the J end by 3 bases, with 13 bases between. This CDR3 spans 14 amino acids.

The V call is TRBV5-4, the J call TRBJ1-2, with a tentative D call TRBD1 (6 bases). Germline V CDR1 and CDR2: SGHNT, YYREEE (reference sequence). Trimming shortened V by 7 bases and J by 4 bases, and 17 bases separated the two germline ends. The CDR3 sequence is 14 residues long. The CDR3: CASHEGGSSYGYTF. The CDR3 bases are TGTGCCAGCCACGAGGGGGGGAGCAGCTATGGCTACACCTTC.

V usage is TRBV7-9 and J usage is TRBJ2-2; D may be TRBD1 (5 bases). There are 15 residues in the CDR3. Trimming took off 3 bases at V and 3 bases at J, with 11 bases between the two ends. Germline loops: CDR1 SEHNR, CDR2 FQNEAQ (reference sequence). The CDR3 sequence is CASSFQGTDTGELFF. For the CDR3, the DNA is TGTGCCAGCAGCTTTCAGGGTACGGACACCGGGGAGCTGTTTTTT.

This clone has a handful of counts. This sequence joins TRBV7-9 and TRBJ1-1, with a tentative D call TRBD1 (5 bases). V lost 5 bases to trimming and J lost 6 bases, with 16 bases between them. The CDR3 runs 14 residues. Germline CDR1 is SEHNR and CDR2 is FQNEAQ (reference sequence). This chain's CDR3 is CASSAQVSNSEAFF. For the CDR3, the DNA is TGTGCCAGCAGCGCACAGGTATCTAACTCTGAAGCTTTCTTT.

J is TRBJ2-1 and V is TRBV6-1, with TRBD2 identical over 12 bases. The CDR3 has 14 amino acids. Losses at the gene ends were 7 bases for V and 8 bases for J; bases not matched to a gene: 6. Germline V CDR1 and CDR2: MNHNS, SASEGT. The CDR3 region is CASTSGGAGDEQFF. The DNA of the CDR3 is TGTGCCAGCACTAGCGGGGGGGCTGGGGATGAGCAGTTCTTC.

This chain uses TRBV6-5 with TRBJ1-2; no clear D. CDR3 length equals 13 residues. The V gene lost 5 bases and the J gene lost 1 base, with 8 bases spanning the gap. CDR1 and CDR2 from the germline V gene are MNHEY and SVGAGI. CDR3 in amino acids: CASSPTLNYGYTF. The DNA of the CDR3 is TGTGCCAGCAGTCCGACACTTAACTATGGCTACACCTTC.

The J gene is TRBJ1-6, the V gene TRBV5-7; D not resolved. TRBV5-7 is flagged as an ORF with uncertain function. This CDR3 region has 17 residues. Trimming pared 0 bases from V and 8 bases from J, leaving 18 bases between. This CDR3 is CASSLADRGGFDSPLHF. The CDR3 region has the DNA TGTGCCAGCAGCTTGGCCGATCGAGGAGGGTTTGATTCACCCCTCCACTTT.

In nucleotides, the CDR3 is TGTGCCAGCAGTTTGATGTCCGGGATGAGTAGTAGGGAAGCTTTCTTT. This sequence encodes CASSLMSGMSSREAFF. The V call is TRBV28, the J call TRBJ1-1; D remains unclear. Looked up from germline, CDR1 is MDHEN and CDR2 is SYDVKM. Trimming shortened V by 3 bases and J by 8 bases, and 22 bases separated the two germline ends. The CDR3 has 16 residues.

The genes are TRBV5-4 and TRBJ2-7; 7 bases are shared with TRBD2. V shed 4 bases and J 1 base; nucleotides not matched to a gene: 8. The germline gives CDR1 SGHNT, CDR2 YYREEE (reference sequence). The length of the CDR3 is 15 residues. CDR3 DNA sequence: TGTGCCAGCAGCCTTGGACGGGGGGATTCCTACGAGCAGTACTTC. Translation: CASSLGRGDSYEQYF.